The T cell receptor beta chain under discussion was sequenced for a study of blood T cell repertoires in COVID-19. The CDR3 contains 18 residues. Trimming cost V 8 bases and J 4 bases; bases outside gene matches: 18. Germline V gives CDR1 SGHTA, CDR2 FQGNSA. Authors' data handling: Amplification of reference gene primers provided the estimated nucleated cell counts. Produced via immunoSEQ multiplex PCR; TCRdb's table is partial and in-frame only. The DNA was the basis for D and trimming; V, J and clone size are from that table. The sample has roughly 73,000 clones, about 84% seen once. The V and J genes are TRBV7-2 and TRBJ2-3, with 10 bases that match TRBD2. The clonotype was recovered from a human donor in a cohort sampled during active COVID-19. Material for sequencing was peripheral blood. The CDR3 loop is CASSEPNLAGATADTQYF. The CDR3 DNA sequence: TGTGCCAGCTCAGAACCAAACCTAGCGGGAGCCACCGCAGATACGCAGTATTTT.